These 12 T cell receptor beta chains were sequenced from one sample in a study of glioma-infiltrating T cells. Using RNA template, CDR3s of TCR alpha and beta were amplified with iRepertoire arm-PCR. TCRdb called the multiplex PCR reads again in MiXCR, with one record for every CDR3 protein. This table has about 99,000 distinct CDR3 sequences, roughly 30% appearing once. The sequenced material came from glioma tissue, nonneoplastic brain tissue, or PBMCs (not recorded which). The receptor source for this set is a human donor with low-grade glioma or glioblastoma, undergoing nonglioma brain surgery, or in good health (not recorded which).

This chain links TRBV20-1 with TRBJ1-4; 10 bases match TRBD1. The CDR3 covers 13 residues. J gave up 3 bases and V 7 bases, and 2 bases lay outside the gene matches. Per the germline V gene, CDR1 is DFQATT and CDR2 is SNEGSKA (reference sequence). The DNA for the CDR3 is TGCAGTGTCGGGACAGGGGCTAATGAAAAACTGTTTTTT. Protein: CSVGTGANEKLFF.

In this sample, this clonotype turned up many times. The CDR3, as DNA: TGCAGTGCTAGAGACTTCCGAACAGGGAACTTGCAGCCCCAGCATTTT. Protein: CSARDFRTGNLQPQHF. The chain has TRBV20-1 and TRBJ1-5, with a possible D match to TRBD1 (6 bases). The CDR3 runs to 16 residues. Germline V lookup: CDR1 DFQATT, CDR2 SNEGSKA (reference sequence). The ends were cut back, 0 bases at V and 7 bases at J, with 19 bases in the middle.

A few counts support this clonotype. Being one base from a much bigger clone, this may be a read error. The chain is built from TRBV6-5 and TRBJ2-3; TRBD2 might be the D (6 bases). The CDR3 contains 14 residues. The germline CDR1 and CDR2 sequences are MNHEY and SVGAGI. V was pared by 6 bases and J by 4 bases, with 14 bases between. CDR3: CASRRRGRADTQYF. The CDR3 DNA sequence: TGTGCCAGCAGGAGGAGGGGCCGCGCAGATACGCAGTATTTT.

This clonotype was seen ten or more times. V gene TRBV28 combines with J gene TRBJ1-2; D not certain. The germline V and J ends were trimmed by 6 bases and 2 bases, with 10 bases remaining between them. This CDR3 has 13 residues. The germline V gene encodes CDR1 MDHEN and CDR2 SYDVKM. Here the CDR3 DNA reads TGTGCCAGCAGCCTAGTAGTGAACTATGGCTACACCTTC. Amino acids: CASSLVVNYGYTF.

This clonotype occurred many times. The V and J genes are TRBV6-1 and TRBJ2-2; D is uncertain. V was shortened by 5 bases and J by 0 bases, with 10 bases between the two germline ends. The CDR3 loop spans 15 amino acids. From germline, CDR1 is MNHNS and CDR2 SASEGT. Here the CDR3 DNA reads TGTGCCAGCAGTTTGGACGGTCCGAACACCGGGGAGCTGTTTTTT. Residues: CASSLDGPNTGELFF.

Notes on this clonotype: It may be a read error: a sequence one base away is much more abundant. V gene TRBV7-2 combines with J gene TRBJ2-3; weak D call: TRBD2 (6 bases). CDR3 length: 14 amino acids. Trimming pared 5 bases from V and 9 bases from J, leaving 18 bases between. CDR1 is SGHTA and CDR2 is FQGNSA in the germline V gene. CDR3 amino acids: CASSIGTPIGTQYF. The DNA for the CDR3 is TGTGCCAGCAGCATCGGGACTCCTATTGGGACGCAGTATTTT.

This clonotype was seen ten or more times. The CDR3: CASRSGGGPLHF. The DNA of the CDR3 is TGTGCCAGCAGGAGCGGGGGGGGACCCCTCCACTTT. The chain carries TRBV6-1 and TRBJ1-6, with D tentatively TRBD1 (5 bases). Germline CDR1 is MNHNS and CDR2 is SASEGT. Trimming shortened V by 6 bases and J by 12 bases, and 12 bases separated the two germline ends. The CDR3 runs to 12 residues.

This clonotype showed up many times. The chain combines TRBV7-3 with TRBJ1-1, with D unclear. The V and J ends lost 2 bases and 1 base respectively, with 8 bases between them. There are 14 residues in the CDR3. Germline V gives CDR1 SGHTA, CDR2 FQGTGA. For the CDR3, the DNA is TGTGCCAGCAGCTTATCGGGCGGGAACACTGAAGCTTTCTTT. This translates into CASSLSGGNTEAFF.

In this sample, this clonotype turned up many times. The chain employs TRBV7-6 and TRBJ1-3, with 8 bases identical to TRBD1. V lost 4 bases to trimming and J lost 7 bases; unmatched junction nucleotides: 3. Germline CDR1 and CDR2: SGHVS and FNYEAQ. CDR3 length equals 13 residues. CDR3 nucleotide sequence: TGTGCCAGCAGCTCGACAGGGGACAACACCATATATTTT. This translates into CASSSTGDNTIYF.

This clonotype is a singleton in its sample. This chain connects TRBV5-1 to TRBJ2-3; TRBD2 agrees at 7 bases. The CDR3 sequence is 14 residues long. Germline trimming cut 1 base from V and 3 bases from J; bases unmatched to any gene: 2. The germline V gene encodes CDR1 SGHRS and CDR2 YFSETQ. The CDR3 DNA reads as TGCGCCAGCAGCTTGCCGGGGGGAACAGATACGCAGTATTTT. Protein: CASSLPGGTDTQYF.

This clonotype has at least ten counts. The chain combines TRBV6-2 or TRBV6-3 with TRBJ2-5; TRBD2 agrees at 7 bases. The V segment lost 2 bases and the J segment 1 base; nucleotides outside the gene matches: 10. Germline-derived CDR1 and CDR2 are MNHEY and SVGEGT. The CDR3 has 17 residues. CDR3 protein: CASSYDTTSASQETQYF. The CDR3 nucleotides read TGTGCCAGCAGTTACGATACTACTAGCGCCAGCCAAGAGACCCAGTACTTC.

Written as DNA, the CDR3 is TGTGCCACGGACGAGGAGGCCACTGAAGCTTTCTTT. Translation gives CATDEEATEAFF. V is TRBV19 and J is TRBJ1-1, with unresolved D. Trimming took 10 bases from V and 4 from J, leaving 13 bases between them. The germline gives CDR1 LNHDA, CDR2 SQIVND (reference sequence). The CDR3 is 12 amino acids.